This section outlines one T cell receptor (beta chain) sequence together with its context. Its cognate antigen is unknown. The data derive from a study of T cells expressing NK-cell markers. Study as a whole: Each TCR beta repertoire originated in sorted T cells that were CD3+CD56+NKG2C+, CD3+CD56+NKG2C- or CD3+CD56-NKG2C+. Serological testing identified most of the eight sequenced donors as HCMV-seropositive and one as seronegative.

TCRdb re-analyzed the 5' RACE reads; it lists each CDR3 protein once, without DNA. This sample's clone table lists about 140,000 distinct CDR3 sequences. The CDR3 runs 14 residues. Germline loops: CDR1 SGHRS, CDR2 YFSETQ. Whole-study results and caveats: Among CD8+ T cells from about 6 donors, dominant NKG2C+ clonotypes accounted for roughly 1.0-7.0%. Where several donors were concerned, these clonotypes also led the CD3+CD56-NKG2C+ fraction.

What was sequenced was blood T cells: a sorted CD56 or NKG2C T cell subset, CD4+ or CD8+ T cells, or bulk PBMC T cells (not recorded which). The chain has TRBV5-1 and TRBJ1-1. The TCR sequence derives from a man younger than 30 in good health. This CDR3 reads CASSLTGPNTEAFF. The complete variable domain, with remaining parts taken from reference TRBV5-1 and TRBJ1-1, reads KAGVTQTPRYLIKTRGQQVTLSCSPISGHRSVSWYQQTPGQGLQFLFEYFSETQRNKGNFPGRFSGRQFSNSRSEMNVSTLELGDSALYLCASSLTGPNTEAFFGQGTRLTVV.